This record covers a single T cell receptor beta chain. Its antigen remains unidentified. A much larger clonotype is one base distant, so this may be a read error. This sample was taken from a study of T cell repertoires in cytomegalovirus infection. Study-wide points: In two of eight donors, the top clonotype was HLA-C-restricted CMV-specific.

MiXCR, run by TCRdb on the reads, gives a single entry per CDR3 protein. The repertoire consists of under 800,000 distinct CDR3 sequences, with around 24% occurring once and the leading ten covering 8%. Germline V gene sequence: CDR1 SGHTA, CDR2 FQGTGA. The CDR3 totals 12 residues. J was trimmed by 6 bases and V by 4 bases; bases with no gene match: 3. Sequencing was carried out using CD8+ T cells from PBMCs. This TCR was sampled from a human donor in good health (CMV status not recorded). Some clones in this sample may be carry-over from other donors' samples. J is TRBJ2-7 and V is TRBV7-3; 7 bases line up with TRBD1. CDR3 DNA sequence: TGTGCCAGCAGCTCCTCAGGGGGCGAGCAGTACTTC. It codes for CASSSSGGEQYF.